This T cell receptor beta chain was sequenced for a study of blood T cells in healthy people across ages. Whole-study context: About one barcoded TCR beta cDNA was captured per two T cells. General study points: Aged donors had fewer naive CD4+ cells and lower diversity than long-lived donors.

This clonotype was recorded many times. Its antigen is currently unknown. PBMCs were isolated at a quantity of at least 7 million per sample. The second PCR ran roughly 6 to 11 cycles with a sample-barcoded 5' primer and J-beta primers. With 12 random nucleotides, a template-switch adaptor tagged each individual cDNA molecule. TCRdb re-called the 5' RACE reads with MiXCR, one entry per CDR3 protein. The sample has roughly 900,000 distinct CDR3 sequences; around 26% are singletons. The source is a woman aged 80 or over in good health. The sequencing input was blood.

CDR3 sequence: CASSHGTGGAKNIQYF. Here the CDR3 DNA reads TGTGCCAGCAGTCATGGGACAGGGGGAGCCAAAAACATTCAGTACTTC. This chain links TRBV5-4 with TRBJ2-4; TRBD1 matches at 11 bases. CDR3 length: 16 residues. Germline loops: CDR1 SGHNT, CDR2 YYREEE (reference sequence). Germline trimming cut 5 bases from V and 0 bases from J; bases unmatched to any gene: 4.